This T cell receptor beta chain was recovered during a study of cytomegalovirus exposure and HLA in healthy donors. CDR3 length equals 15 residues. V was cut by 0 bases and J by 6 bases, with 14 bases left in between. Germline CDR1 is SGHTA and CDR2 is FQGTGA. PCR employed 60 Vbeta and 13 Jbeta primers. The protocol was immunoSEQ multiplex PCR, while the TCRdb copy is restricted to in-frame clones and leaves out a portion. The table records roughly 80,000 clones, 62% of them present only once. This clonotype was obtained from a male donor in good health and CMV-seropositive. The rearrangement uses TRBV7-3 and TRBJ1-1, with a weak D call TRBD1 (5 bases). The sequencing sample was made of PBMCs. CDR3 in DNA: TGTGCCAGCAGCTTAACGCGGGACCCCGGGGCTGAAGCTTTCTTT. This translates into CASSLTRDPGAEAFF.